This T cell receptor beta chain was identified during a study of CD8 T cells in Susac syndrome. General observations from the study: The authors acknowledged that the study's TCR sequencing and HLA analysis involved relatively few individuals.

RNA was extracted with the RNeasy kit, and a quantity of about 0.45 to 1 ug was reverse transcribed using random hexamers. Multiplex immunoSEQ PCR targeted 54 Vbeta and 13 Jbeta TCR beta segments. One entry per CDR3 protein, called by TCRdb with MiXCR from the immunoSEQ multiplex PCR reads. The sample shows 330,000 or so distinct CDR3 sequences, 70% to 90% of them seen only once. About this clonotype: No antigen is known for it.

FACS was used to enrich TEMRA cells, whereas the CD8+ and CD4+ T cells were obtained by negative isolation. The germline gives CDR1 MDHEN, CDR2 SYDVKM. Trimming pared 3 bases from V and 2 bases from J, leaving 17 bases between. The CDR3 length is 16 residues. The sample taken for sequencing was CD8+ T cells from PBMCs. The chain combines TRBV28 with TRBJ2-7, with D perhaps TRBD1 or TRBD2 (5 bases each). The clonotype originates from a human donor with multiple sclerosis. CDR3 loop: CASSFVSGTAAYEQYF. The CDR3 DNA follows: TGTGCCAGCAGTTTCGTTTCAGGGACCGCGGCCTACGAGCAGTACTTC.